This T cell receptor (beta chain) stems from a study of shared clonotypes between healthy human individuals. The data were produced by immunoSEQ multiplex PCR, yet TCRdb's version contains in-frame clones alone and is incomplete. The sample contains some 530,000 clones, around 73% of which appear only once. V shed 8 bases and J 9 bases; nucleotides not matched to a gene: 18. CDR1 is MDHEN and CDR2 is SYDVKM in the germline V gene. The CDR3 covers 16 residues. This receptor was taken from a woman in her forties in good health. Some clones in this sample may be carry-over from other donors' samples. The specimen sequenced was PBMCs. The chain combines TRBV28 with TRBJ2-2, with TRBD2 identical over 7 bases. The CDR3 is CASSFAGDDRWWELFF. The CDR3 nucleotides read TGTGCCAGCTCCTTCGCGGGGGATGATAGATGGTGGGAGCTGTTTTTT.